The clone carrying this T cell receptor (beta chain) was counted a few times. Its antigen is undetermined. The PCR employed 60 Vbeta primers together with 13 Jbeta primers. TCRdb's table, derived via immunoSEQ multiplex PCR, lists solely in-frame clones and lacks some. The table shows some 120,000 clones, with 65% to 90% occurring only once. This entry belongs to a study of cytomegalovirus exposure and HLA in healthy donors. Notes on the study in general: Later analysis identified about 17,000 TCR beta sequences associated with HLA alleles, using a false discovery rate threshold of 0.05.

The length of the CDR3 is 14 residues. Per the germline V gene, CDR1 is SEHNR and CDR2 is FQNEAQ (reference sequence). J was trimmed by 5 bases and V by 5 bases; bases with no gene match: 6. This chain joins TRBV7-9 and TRBJ2-7; 10 bases map to TRBD1. The sequence was collected from a woman younger than 45 in good health and CMV-seronegative. The sample consisted of PBMCs. DNA for the CDR3: TGTGCCAGCAGCCCCGGGACAGGGGAGGACGAGCAGTACTTC. It is translated as CASSPGTGEDEQYF.